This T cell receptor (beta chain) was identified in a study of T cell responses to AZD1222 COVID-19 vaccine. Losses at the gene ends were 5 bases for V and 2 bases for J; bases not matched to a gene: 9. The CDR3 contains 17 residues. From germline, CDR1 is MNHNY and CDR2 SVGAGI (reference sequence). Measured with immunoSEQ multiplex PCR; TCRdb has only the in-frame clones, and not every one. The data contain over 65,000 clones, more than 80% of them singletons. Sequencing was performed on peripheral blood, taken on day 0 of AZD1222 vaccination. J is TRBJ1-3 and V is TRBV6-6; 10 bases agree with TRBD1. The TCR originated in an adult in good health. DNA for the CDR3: TGTGCCAGCAGTCTCATCTGGACAGGGGGGACTGGAAACACCATATATTTT. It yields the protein CASSLIWTGGTGNTIYF.